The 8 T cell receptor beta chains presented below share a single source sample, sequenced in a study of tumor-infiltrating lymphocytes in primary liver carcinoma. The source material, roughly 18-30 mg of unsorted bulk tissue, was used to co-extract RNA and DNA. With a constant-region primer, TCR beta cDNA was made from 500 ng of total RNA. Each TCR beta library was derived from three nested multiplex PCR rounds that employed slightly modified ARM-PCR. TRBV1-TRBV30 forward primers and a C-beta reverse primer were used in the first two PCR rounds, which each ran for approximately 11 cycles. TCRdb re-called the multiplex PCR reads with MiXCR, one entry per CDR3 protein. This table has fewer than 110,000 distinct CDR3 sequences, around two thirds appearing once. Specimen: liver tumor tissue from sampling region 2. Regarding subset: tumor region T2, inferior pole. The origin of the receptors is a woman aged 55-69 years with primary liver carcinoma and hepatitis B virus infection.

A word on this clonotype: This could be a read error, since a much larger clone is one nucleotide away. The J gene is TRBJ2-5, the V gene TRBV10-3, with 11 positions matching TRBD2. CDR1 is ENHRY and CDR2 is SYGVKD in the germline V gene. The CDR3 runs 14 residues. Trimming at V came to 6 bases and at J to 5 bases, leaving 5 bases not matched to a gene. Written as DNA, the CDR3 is TGTGCCATCAGAGGGACTAGCGGACATGAGACCCAGTACTTC. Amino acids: CAIRGTSGHETQYF.

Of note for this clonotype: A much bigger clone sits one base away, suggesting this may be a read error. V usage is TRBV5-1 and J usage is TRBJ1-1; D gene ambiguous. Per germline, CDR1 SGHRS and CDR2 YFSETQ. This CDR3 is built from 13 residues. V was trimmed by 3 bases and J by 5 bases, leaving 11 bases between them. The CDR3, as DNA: TGCGCCAGCAGCTATTCGAGGGTAACTGAAGCTTTCTTT. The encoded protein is CASSYSRVTEAFF.

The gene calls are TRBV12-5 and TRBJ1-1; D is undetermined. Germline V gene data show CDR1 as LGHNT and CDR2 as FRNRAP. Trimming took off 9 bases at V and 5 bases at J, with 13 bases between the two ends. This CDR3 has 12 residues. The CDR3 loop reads CASLVGRTEAFF. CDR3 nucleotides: TGTGCTAGCCTGGTCGGGAGAACTGAAGCTTTCTTT. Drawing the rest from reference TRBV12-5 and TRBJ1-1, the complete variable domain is DARVTQTPRHKVTEMGQEVTMRCQPILGHNTVFWYRQTMMQGLELLAYFRNRAPLDDSGMPKDRFSAEMPDATLATLKIQPSEPRDSAVYFCASLVGRTEAFFGQGTRLTVV.

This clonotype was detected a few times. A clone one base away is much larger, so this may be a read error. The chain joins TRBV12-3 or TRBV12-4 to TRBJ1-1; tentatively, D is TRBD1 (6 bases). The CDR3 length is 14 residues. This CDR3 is CASSPRGTGTEASF. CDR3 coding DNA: TGTGCCAGCAGCCCTAGGGGGACGGGGACTGAAGCTTCCTTT.

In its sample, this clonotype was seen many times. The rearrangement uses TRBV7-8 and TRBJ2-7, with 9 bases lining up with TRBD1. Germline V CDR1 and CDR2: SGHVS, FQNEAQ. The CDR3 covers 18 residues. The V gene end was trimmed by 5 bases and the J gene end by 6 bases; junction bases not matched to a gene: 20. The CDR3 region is CASSRKPGQGIGGLEQYF. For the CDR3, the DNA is TGTGCCAGCAGCCGAAAACCGGGACAGGGTATTGGCGGCCTCGAGCAGTACTTC.

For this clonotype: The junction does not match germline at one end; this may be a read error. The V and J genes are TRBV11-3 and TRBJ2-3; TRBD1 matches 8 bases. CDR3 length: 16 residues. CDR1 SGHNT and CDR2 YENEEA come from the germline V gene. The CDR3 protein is CANSPRQGSGTDTQYF. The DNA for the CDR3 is TGTGCCAACAGCCCCCGACAGGGGTCAGGCACAGATACGCAATATTTT.

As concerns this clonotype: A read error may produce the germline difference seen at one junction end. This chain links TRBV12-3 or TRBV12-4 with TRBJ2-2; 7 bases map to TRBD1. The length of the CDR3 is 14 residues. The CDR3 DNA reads TGTGTCAGTACAGGGGACCGTAGAACCGGGGAGCTGTTATTT. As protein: CVSTGDRRTGELLF.

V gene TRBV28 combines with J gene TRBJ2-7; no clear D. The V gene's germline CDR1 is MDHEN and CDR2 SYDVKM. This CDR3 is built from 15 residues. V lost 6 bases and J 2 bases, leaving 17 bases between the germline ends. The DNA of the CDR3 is TGTGCCAGCAGATCGAATAGGCCTCTTCCCTACGAGCAGTACTTC. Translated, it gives CASRSNRPLPYEQYF.